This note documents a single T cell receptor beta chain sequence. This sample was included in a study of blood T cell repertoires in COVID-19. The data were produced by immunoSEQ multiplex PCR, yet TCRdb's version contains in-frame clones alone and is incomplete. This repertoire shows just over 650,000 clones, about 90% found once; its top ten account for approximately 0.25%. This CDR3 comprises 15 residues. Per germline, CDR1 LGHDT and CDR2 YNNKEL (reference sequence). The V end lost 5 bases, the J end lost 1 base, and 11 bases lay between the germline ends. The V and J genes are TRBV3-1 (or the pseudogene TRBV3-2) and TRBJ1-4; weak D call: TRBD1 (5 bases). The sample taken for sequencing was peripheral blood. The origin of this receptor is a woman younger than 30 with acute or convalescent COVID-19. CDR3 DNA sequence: TGTGCCAGCAGCACCGACAGATTAACTAATGAAAAACTGTTTTTT. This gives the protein CASSTDRLTNEKLFF.